This TCR beta chain stems from a study of pediatric ulcerative colitis. Rectal tissue came from one to two pinch biopsies taken at colonoscopy. Germline assignment: CDR1 LGHNA and CDR2 YNFKEQ. The CDR3 is made up of 14 amino acids. V lost 4 bases and J lost 6, with 16 bases in between. Assay: immunoSEQ multiplex PCR; the TCRdb copy retains only in-frame clones and omits some. The data hold roughly 17,000 clones, with about 74% observed a single time. This chain joins TRBV4-2 and TRBJ2-7; D is possibly TRBD1 or TRBD2 (5 bases each). The sample was gut tissue. The source of this sequence is a girl aged 5-17 years with moderate ulcerative colitis. The CDR3 bases are TGTGCCAGCAGCCCTCAGTCGGGGCGGATCGAGCAGTACTTC. Translation gives CASSPQSGRIEQYF.